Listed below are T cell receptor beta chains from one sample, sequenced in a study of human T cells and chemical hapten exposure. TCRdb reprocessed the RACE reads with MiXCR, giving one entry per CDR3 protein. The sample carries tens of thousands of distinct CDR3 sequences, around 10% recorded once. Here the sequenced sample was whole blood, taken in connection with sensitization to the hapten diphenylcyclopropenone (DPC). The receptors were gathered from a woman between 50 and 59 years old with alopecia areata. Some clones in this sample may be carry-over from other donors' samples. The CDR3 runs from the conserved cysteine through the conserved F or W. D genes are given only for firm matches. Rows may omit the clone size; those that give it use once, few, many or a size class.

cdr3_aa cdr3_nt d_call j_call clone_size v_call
CSVVAFDGYTF TGCAGCGTCGTGGCGTTTGATGGCTACACCTTC NA TRBJ1-2 many TRBV29-1
CASSLYGGRYSPLHF TGTGCCAGCAGCTTGTACGGGGGCAGGTATTCACCCCTCCACTTT NA TRBJ1-6 NA TRBV5-6
CSVTGTLNTGELFF TGCAGCGTAACCGGGACACTGAACACCGGGGAGCTGTTTTTT NA TRBJ2-2 NA TRBV29-1
CASSPGQASSYEQYF TGTGCCAGCAGCCCCGGACAGGCGAGCTCCTACGAGCAGTACTTC TRBD1 TRBJ2-7 few TRBV7-2
CATSSLVIGTSGSYEQYF TGTGCCACCAGCAGCCTAGTGATCGGGACTAGCGGGAGTTACGAGCAGTACTTC TRBD2 TRBJ2-7 NA TRBV15
CASSFRETQYF TGTGCCAGCAGCTTCCGAGAGACCCAGTACTTC NA TRBJ2-5 many TRBV13
CASSAQDTGELFF TGTGCCAGCAGTGCACAGGACACCGGGGAGCTGTTTTTT NA TRBJ2-2 NA TRBV6-1
CATSDFSDTQYF TGTGCCACCAGTGATTTTTCAGATACGCAGTATTTT NA TRBJ2-3 few TRBV24-1
CASRTANTEAFF TGTGCCAGCAGGACAGCGAACACTGAAGCTTTCTTT NA TRBJ1-1 NA TRBV28
CSARDWARGDTGELFF TGCAGTGCTAGAGATTGGGCCAGGGGGGACACCGGGGAGCTGTTTTTT NA TRBJ2-2 many TRBV20-1
CAIRGQVNQPQHF TGTGCCATCAGGGGACAGGTCAATCAGCCCCAGCATTTT TRBD1 TRBJ1-5 NA TRBV10-3
CASSLIRDAEAFF TGTGCCAGCAGCTTAATCCGTGACGCTGAAGCTTTCTTT NA TRBJ1-1 NA TRBV7-6
CASSLMGARGEQYF TGTGCCAGCAGTTTAATGGGGGCGCGGGGCGAGCAGTACTTC NA TRBJ2-7 NA TRBV28
CASRGQDTEAFF TGCGCCAGCAGAGGACAGGACACTGAAGCTTTCTTT TRBD1 TRBJ1-1 NA TRBV10-1
CASRFTSGGYNEQFF TGTGCCAGCAGGTTTACTAGCGGGGGCTACAATGAGCAGTTCTTC TRBD2 TRBJ2-1 NA TRBV7-9
CSVNIRGYAGNTIYF TGCAGCGTTAATATCAGGGGCTATGCTGGAAACACCATATATTTT NA TRBJ1-3 few TRBV29-1
CASSSGTARSYEQYF TGTGCCAGCAGCTCGGGGACAGCAAGGTCCTACGAGCAGTACTTC TRBD1 TRBJ2-7 few TRBV9
CASSLTGTAEKLFF TGTGCCAGCAGCTTAACCGGGACAGCTGAAAAACTGTTTTTT TRBD1 TRBJ1-4 few TRBV7-2
CASSLGHLSYEQYF TGTGCCAGCAGCTTGGGACATCTCTCCTACGAGCAGTACTTC NA TRBJ2-7 NA TRBV13
CASSPRDRGIRNEQFF TGTGCCAGCAGCCCCCGTGACAGGGGGATTCGGAATGAGCAGTTCTTC TRBD1 TRBJ2-1 NA TRBV7-2
CASSEATGGQETQYF TGTGCCAGCAGTGAGGCGACAGGGGGCCAAGAGACCCAGTACTTC TRBD1 TRBJ2-5 medium-sized TRBV6-1
CSVGVDSSFQPQHF TGCAGCGTTGGGGTGGACAGTTCCTTTCAGCCCCAGCATTTT NA TRBJ1-5 few TRBV29-1
CASSPNRETQYF TGTGCCAGCAGCCCCAATCGCGAGACCCAGTACTTC NA TRBJ2-5 NA TRBV7-2
CASNKWGGNSPLHF TGTGCCAGCAACAAATGGGGGGGTAATTCACCCCTCCACTTT NA TRBJ1-6 NA TRBV27
CASSQGGGSGTDTQYF TGCGCCAGCAGCCAAGGGGGCGGGAGCGGCACAGATACGCAGTATTTT TRBD2 TRBJ2-3 NA TRBV4-1
CASSLRELVAGELFF TGTGCCAGCAGCTTACGAGAGTTGGTGGCCGGGGAGCTGTTTTTT NA TRBJ2-2 NA TRBV7-9
CASSLMRQYTGELFF TGTGCCAGCAGCTTAATGAGACAGTACACCGGGGAGCTGTTTTTT NA TRBJ2-2 many TRBV11-2
CASTRVTEAFF TGTGCCAGCACCCGGGTTACTGAAGCTTTCTTT NA TRBJ1-1 many TRBV2
CASSRIDSRSYEQYF TGTGCCAGCAGCCGAATAGACAGTCGCTCCTACGAGCAGTACTTC NA TRBJ2-7 NA TRBV7-2
CASSPSVNSYGYTF TGTGCCAGCTCACCATCGGTGAACTCTTATGGCTACACCTTC NA TRBJ1-2 few TRBV18
CASSVQASGGLETQYF TGTGCCAGCAGCGTTCAGGCTAGCGGGGGTCTTGAGACCCAGTACTTC TRBD2 TRBJ2-5 few TRBV6-1
CASSQSRGRGTEAFF TGCGCCAGCAGCCAATCCAGGGGGCGAGGAACTGAAGCTTTCTTT TRBD1 TRBJ1-1 many TRBV5-1
CATSDRGDTEAFF TGTGCCACCAGTGATCGCGGGGACACTGAAGCTTTCTTT NA TRBJ1-1 many TRBV24-1
CASSRTGQGYEQYF TGTGCCAGCAGTCGAACGGGACAGGGGTACGAGCAGTACTTC TRBD1 TRBJ2-7 few TRBV6-2/TRBV6-3
CASSLDRAKQYF TGTGCCAGCAGCTTAGACAGGGCCAAGCAGTACTTC NA TRBJ2-7 many TRBV7-6
CASSEDGAGHYNEQFF TGTGCCAGCAGTGAAGATGGAGCGGGTCACTACAATGAGCAGTTCTTC NA TRBJ2-1 NA TRBV6-1
CASSIAPGPSYEQYF TGTGCCAGTAGTATAGCGCCAGGACCTTCCTACGAGCAGTACTTC NA TRBJ2-7 NA TRBV19
CASQRGTSYEQYF TGCGCCAGCCAAAGGGGGACCTCCTACGAGCAGTACTTC NA TRBJ2-7 NA TRBV5-1
CASSLTLRNEQFF TGTGCCAGCAGTTTAACTCTTCGGAATGAGCAGTTCTTC NA TRBJ2-1 few TRBV27
CASRADRGSGANVLTF TGTGCCAGCAGGGCGGACAGGGGGTCTGGGGCCAACGTCCTGACTTTC TRBD1 TRBJ2-6 NA TRBV2
CASTLTSGSLYEQYF TGTGCCAGCACCTTGACTAGCGGGAGTTTGTACGAGCAGTACTTC TRBD2 TRBJ2-7 many TRBV12-3/TRBV12-4
CASSYIRQGDEQYF TGTGCCAGCAGTTACATCAGACAGGGGGACGAGCAGTACTTC TRBD1 TRBJ2-7 many TRBV6-6
CASATAGPNTGELFF TGTGCCAGCGCCACTGCAGGGCCAAACACCGGGGAGCTGTTTTTT NA TRBJ2-2 many TRBV28
CSVRGTGGNYEQYF TGCAGCGTTAGAGGGACAGGGGGAAACTACGAGCAGTACTTC TRBD1 TRBJ2-7 few TRBV29-1
CASSLVGLAGSLQSTQYF TGTGCCAGCAGCTTAGTTGGACTAGCGGGGAGCTTACAGTCTACGCAGTATTTT TRBD2 TRBJ2-3 few TRBV7-2
CSVDIRTGEAGELFF TGCAGCGTTGATATCAGGACAGGGGAAGCCGGGGAGCTGTTTTTT TRBD1 TRBJ2-2 once TRBV29-1
CSARDLSLKEAFF TGCAGTGCTAGAGATTTATCCCTCAAGGAAGCTTTCTTT NA TRBJ1-1 many TRBV20-1
CASSSQGPAQPQHF TGTGCCAGCAGTTCCCAGGGGCCGGCTCAGCCCCAGCATTTT NA TRBJ1-5 few TRBV27
CASTAGTTDTQYF TGTGCCAGCACGGCGGGGACCACAGATACGCAGTATTTT NA TRBJ2-3 many TRBV2
CSGERDYGYTF TGCAGCGGTGAGAGGGACTATGGCTACACCTTC NA TRBJ1-2 many TRBV29-1
CASSQEGEAGTPANYGYTF TGTGCCAGCAGCCAAGAGGGGGAGGCAGGGACCCCAGCGAACTATGGCTACACCTTC NA TRBJ1-2 NA TRBV3-2
CASSLEGQGHEQYF TGTGCCAGCAGCTTAGAGGGTCAGGGCCACGAGCAGTACTTC NA TRBJ2-7 few TRBV7-9
CASRQNSPLHF TGTGCCAGCAGGCAAAATTCACCCCTCCACTTT NA TRBJ1-6 medium-sized TRBV28
CASSPRDRMNTEAFF TGTGCCAGCTCACCGCGGGACAGGATGAACACTGAAGCTTTCTTT TRBD1 TRBJ1-1 few TRBV18
CASSETGRSNQPQHF TGTGCCAGCAGTGAAACAGGGCGGAGCAATCAGCCCCAGCATTTT NA TRBJ1-5 many TRBV25-1
CASSMSYRQETQYF TGTGCCAGTAGTATGTCATACAGACAAGAGACCCAGTACTTC NA TRBJ2-5 many TRBV19
CASSSYAGQPEAFF TGTGCCAGCAGCTCTTACGCGGGACAGCCTGAAGCTTTCTTT TRBD1 TRBJ1-1 many TRBV7-8
CASSLSGGNYGYTF TGTGCCAGCAGTTTATCAGGAGGGAACTATGGCTACACCTTC NA TRBJ1-2 many TRBV27